The clone carrying this T cell receptor beta chain was counted once. Its antigen is not known. The data originate from a study of CD4 T cells in relation to SARS-CoV-2 and coronaviruses. Overall study context: TCR beta CDR3s were sequenced after approximately 11-day antigen culture of PBMCs. Controls used an HIV-1 Nef peptide pool or no peptide. Shared crossreactive spike epitopes were mapped to their HLA restriction.

The unexposed donors gave CD4+ T cells in about 2010-2019, prior to COVID-19. The cells were cultured for roughly 11 days before CD4+ T cells were isolated. Sequencing used immunoSEQ multiplex PCR; TCRdb keeps in-frame clones, though not all of them. The sample lists fewer than 25,000 clones, 70% to 90% seen once, with about 10% in the top ten. Trimming cost V 3 bases and J 4 bases, with 9 bases left between them. The length of the CDR3 is 12 residues. Germline V CDR1 and CDR2: GTSNPN, SVGIG (reference sequence). The rearrangement links TRBV30 to TRBJ1-1, with a tentative D call TRBD1 (5 bases). Sequencing was performed on CD4+ T cells from PBMCs, cultured in vitro. The clonotype comes from a human donor in good health. The CDR3 DNA is TGTGCCTGGAGCCCAGGGCCCACTGAAGCTTTCTTT. Protein sequence: CAWSPGPTEAFF.